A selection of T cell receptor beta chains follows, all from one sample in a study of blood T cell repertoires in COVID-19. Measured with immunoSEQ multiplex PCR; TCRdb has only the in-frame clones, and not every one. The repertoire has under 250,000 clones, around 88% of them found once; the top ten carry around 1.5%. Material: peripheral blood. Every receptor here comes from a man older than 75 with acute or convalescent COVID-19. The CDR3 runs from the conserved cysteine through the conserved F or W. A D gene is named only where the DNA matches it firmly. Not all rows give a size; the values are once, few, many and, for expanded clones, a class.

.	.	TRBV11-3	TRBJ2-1	TGTGCCAGCAGCTCGGGTGTTATGAGCAATGAGCAGTTCTTC	CASSSGVMSNEQFF
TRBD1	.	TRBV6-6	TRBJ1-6	TGTGCCAGCAGTCGGGGGCCAAATCGGACAGGGAGTAAAAATTCACCCCTCCACTTT	CASSRGPNRTGSKNSPLHF
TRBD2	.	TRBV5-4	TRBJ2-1	TGTGCCAGCAGCTCCTCTAGCGGGAGTAGCAATGAGCAGTTCTTC	CASSSSSGSSNEQFF
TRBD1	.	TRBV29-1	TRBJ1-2	TGCAGCGTTGAAGATCGGGGGCACAGGGGTCAAGGCTACACCTTC	CSVEDRGHRGQGYTF
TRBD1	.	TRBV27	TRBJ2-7	TGTGCCAGCAGTAGCCCTCAACAGGGGGCTACCTACGAGCAGTACTTC	CASSSPQQGATYEQYF
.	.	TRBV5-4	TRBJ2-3	TGTGCCAGCGGGGTTAAGGGGGTAGATACGCAGTATTTT	CASGVKGVDTQYF
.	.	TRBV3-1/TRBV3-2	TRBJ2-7	TGTGCCAGCAGCTACAGTCTCTACGAGCAGTACTTC	CASSYSLYEQYF
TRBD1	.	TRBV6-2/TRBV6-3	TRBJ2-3	TGTGCCAGCAGTTACGGTACAGGGGACCTCACAGATACGCAGTATTTT	CASSYGTGDLTDTQYF
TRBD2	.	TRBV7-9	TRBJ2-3	TGTGCCAGCAGCTCCGGGGGGGCCGGGACAGATACGCAGTATTTT	CASSSGGAGTDTQYF
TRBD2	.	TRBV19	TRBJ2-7	TGTGCCAGTAATCAGGGCGGGGCGGGAGTCTACGAGCAGTACTTC	CASNQGGAGVYEQYF
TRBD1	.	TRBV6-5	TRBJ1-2	TGTGCCAGCAGATACCTAACCAGACAGGGGGCGCAAGGCTACACCTTC	CASRYLTRQGAQGYTF
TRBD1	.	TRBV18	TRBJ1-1	TGTGCCAGCTCACCACTCGACAGGGGGATGAACACTGAAGCTTTCTTT	CASSPLDRGMNTEAFF
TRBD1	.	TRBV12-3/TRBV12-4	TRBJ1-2	TGTGCCAGCAGTTTTCAGGGGGCCCATGGCTACACCTTC	CASSFQGAHGYTF
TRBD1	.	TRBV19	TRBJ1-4	TGTGCCAGTAGTATCTCGACAGGGCAGATTAATGAAAAACTGTTTTTT	CASSISTGQINEKLFF
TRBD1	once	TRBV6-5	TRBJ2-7	TGTGCCAGCAGTCCCGCTCGACAGGGCTACGTGGAGCAGTACTTC	CASSPARQGYVEQYF
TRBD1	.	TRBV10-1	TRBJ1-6	TGCGCCAACTTACGCCCGGGACAGGGGCGCAATTCACCCCTCCACTTT	CANLRPGQGRNSPLHF
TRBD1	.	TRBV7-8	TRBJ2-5	TGTGCCAGCAGCTTAGACGGGACAGGGGGCTTGGAGACCCAGTACTTC	CASSLDGTGGLETQYF
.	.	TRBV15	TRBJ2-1	TGTGCCACCAGCAGAGACAGGGGCGTAGGGGGTGAGCAGTTCTTC	CATSRDRGVGGEQFF
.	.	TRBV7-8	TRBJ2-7	TGTGCCAGCAGCCCCATTGGTGGGGGCCTGGGCTACGAGCAGTACTTC	CASSPIGGGLGYEQYF
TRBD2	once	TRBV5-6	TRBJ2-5	TGTGCCAGCAGCTTAAGGTCTCGGCGGGGACTAGCAGGAGAGACCCAGTACTTC	CASSLRSRRGLAGETQYF
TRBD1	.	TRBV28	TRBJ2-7	TGTGCCAGCAGTTTTGCGGCTTGGGACAGCAATTACGAGCAGTACTTC	CASSFAAWDSNYEQYF
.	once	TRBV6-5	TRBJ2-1	TGTGCCAGCAGTTACGGTACGCTAGAGCAGTTCTTC	CASSYGTLEQFF
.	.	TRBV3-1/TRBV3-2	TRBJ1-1	TGTGCCAGCAGCCAGGGACAATCCTACACTGAAGCTTTCTTT	CASSQGQSYTEAFF
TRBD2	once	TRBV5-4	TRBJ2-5	TGTGCCAGCAGCTTAGGGACGCGGGAGGAGACCCAGTACTTC	CASSLGTREETQYF
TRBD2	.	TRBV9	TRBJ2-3	TGTGCCAGCAGCGTAGTGGCGGGAGGAACAGATACGCAGTATTTT	CASSVVAGGTDTQYF
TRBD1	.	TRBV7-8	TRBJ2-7	TGTGCCAGCAGCTTCTCCGGGACAGGGACCTACGAGCAGTACTTC	CASSFSGTGTYEQYF
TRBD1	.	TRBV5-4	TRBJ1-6	TGTGCCAGCAGCGCGGACAGGGGGAGCTCCTATAATTCACCCCTCCACTTT	CASSADRGSSYNSPLHF
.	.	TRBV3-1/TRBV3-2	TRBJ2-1	TGTGCCAGCAGCCAAGCGGGCGGGGACTACAATGAGCAGTTCTTC	CASSQAGGDYNEQFF
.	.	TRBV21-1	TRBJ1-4	TGTGCCAGCAGCGGACACGTAATCTATGAAAAACTGTTTTTT	CASSGHVIYEKLFF
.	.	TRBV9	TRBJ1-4	TGTGCCAGCAGCGAGCGGGGGGAAAAACTGTTTTTT	CASSERGEKLFF
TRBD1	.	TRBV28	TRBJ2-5	TGTGCCAGCAGTTTAGGCGGGACAGGGGGCGCAGAGACCCAGTACTTC	CASSLGGTGGAETQYF
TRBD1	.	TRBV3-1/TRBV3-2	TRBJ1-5	TGTGCCAGCAGCCTACGGGGACAGTCAAATCAGCCCCAGCATTTT	CASSLRGQSNQPQHF
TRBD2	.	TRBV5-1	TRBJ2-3	TGCGCCAGCAGCTTGGTAATGACTAGCGGGGGGTCTAGCACAGATACGCAGTATTTT	CASSLVMTSGGSSTDTQYF
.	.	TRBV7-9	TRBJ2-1	TGTGCCAGCACCTCCCGGATCACTAGCTCCTACAATGAGCAGTTCTTC	CASTSRITSSYNEQFF
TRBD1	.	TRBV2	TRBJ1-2	TGTGCCAGCAGTGAGGACAGGGCTAACTATGGCTACACCTTC	CASSEDRANYGYTF
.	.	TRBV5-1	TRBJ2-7	TGCGCCAGCAGCTTGGGACAGAGCTACGAGCAGTACTTC	CASSLGQSYEQYF
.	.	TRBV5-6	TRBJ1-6	TGTGCCAGCAGCTTGAGCAGGGTGGTATCACCCCTCCACTTT	CASSLSRVVSPLHF
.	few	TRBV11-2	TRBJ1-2	TGTGCCAGCAGCTTACCAGGGGACAACTATGGCTACACCTTC	CASSLPGDNYGYTF
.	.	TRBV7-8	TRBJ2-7	TGTGCCAGCAGCTTAGGCTGGGACACCTCCTACGAGCAGTACTTC	CASSLGWDTSYEQYF
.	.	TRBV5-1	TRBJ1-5	TGCGCCAGCAGCTTGGGACAGTCCGATCAGCCCCAGCATTTT	CASSLGQSDQPQHF
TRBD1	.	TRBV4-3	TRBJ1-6	TGCGCCAGCAGCCAGAACCCGGGACAGCTTACGCCTCCCCACTTT	CASSQNPGQLTPPHF
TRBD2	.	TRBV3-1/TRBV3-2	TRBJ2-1	TGTGCCAGCAGCCAAGTGCGGGGGGGGATAGATGAGCAGTTCTTC	CASSQVRGGIDEQFF
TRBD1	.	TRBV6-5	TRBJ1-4	TGTGCCAGCAGACCGGACAGGGGTGATGAAAAACTGTTTTTT	CASRPDRGDEKLFF
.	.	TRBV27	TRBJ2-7	TGTGCCAGCAGTTTATCGGTGAGTGGGAGACGCAACTTC	CASSLSVSGRRNF
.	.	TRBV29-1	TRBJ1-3	TGCAGCGTTGATCCAGGCTCTGGAAACACCATATATTTT	CSVDPGSGNTIYF
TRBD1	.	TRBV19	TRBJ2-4	TGTGCCAGTAGTATCGGGACAGGGGGCGAGCTAGCCAAAAACATTCAGTACTTC	CASSIGTGGELAKNIQYF
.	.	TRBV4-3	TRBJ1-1	TGCGCCAGCAGCCAAGAATCGGCAGGGCATATGAACACTGAAGCTTTCTTT	CASSQESAGHMNTEAFF
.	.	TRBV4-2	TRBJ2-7	TGTGCCAGCAGCCAAGATGTGCGGACAGTCCCCTACGAGCAGTACTTC	CASSQDVRTVPYEQYF
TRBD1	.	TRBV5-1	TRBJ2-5	TGCGCCAGCAGCTCCGGGACAGGGGCAGAGACCCAGTACTTC	CASSSGTGAETQYF
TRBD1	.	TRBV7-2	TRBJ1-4	TGTGCCAGCAGCTTAGCCGGGACAGGGAATGAAAAACTGTTTTTT	CASSLAGTGNEKLFF
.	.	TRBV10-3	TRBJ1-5	TGTGCCGCCGCCGCGGGGGGGCATAGCAATCAGCCCCAGCATTTT	CAAAAGGHSNQPQHF
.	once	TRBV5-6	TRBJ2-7	TGTGCCAGCAGCTATAGGGGCGGGGCCTCCTACGAGCAGTACTTC	CASSYRGGASYEQYF
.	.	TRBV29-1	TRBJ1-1	TGCAGCGTTGAAGATCGCCAGGGTGGGTCCACTGAAGCTTTCTTT	CSVEDRQGGSTEAFF
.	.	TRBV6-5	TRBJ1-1	TGTGCCAGCAGTTACTCGATGGGGGGGAAGAACACTGAAGCTTTCTTT	CASSYSMGGKNTEAFF
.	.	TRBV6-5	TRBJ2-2	TGTGCCAGCAGTTACTTAAACGGGGAGCTGTTTTTT	CASSYLNGELFF